Detailed here is one T cell receptor beta chain. This clone came up a few times. Its antigen is unknown. Base qualities are not at hand, and no much larger clone is one base apart. This sample stems from a study of blood T cell repertoires in COVID-19 (dated by TCRdb to the early 2020s). Turning to the overall study: The collaborator samples originated in the United States, Italy and Spain and spanned the acute and convalescent phases of COVID-19. Nearly every sample came with metadata listing a de-identified subject ID, COVID-19 status, age in years and sex. The dataset comprised deeply sampled blood TCRbeta repertoires from subjects exposed to, actively infected with, or recovered from COVID-19. The prospective study material was composed of cDNA or gDNA derived from T cells, B-cell-depleted T cells, or PBMCs. Samples were obtained from the ongoing ImmuneRACE study (first 160 participants) and from 1,254 subjects provided by 6 global collaborators. Where HLA class I and class II types were available, the types were taken from metadata supplied by the sample provider, not from assay-based typing. The repertoires were released in a freely available public database intended as a resource for research on the immune response to SARS-CoV-2.

Whole blood was collected in K2EDTA tubes by collaborating institutions according to the institutions' own protocols. Collaborator samples were shipped for TCRbeta analysis as frozen whole blood, isolated PBMCs, or DNA extracted from either sample type. Broad study findings and their caveats: How much clinical and demographic metadata was included differed by source and by participant, and the metadata was provided uncurated.

The CDR3 sequence holds 16 residues, the cysteine and phenylalanine included. The DNA shown is the 48-base CDR3, in frame from base 1. CDR1 is given as SGDLS and CDR2 as YYNGEE, both from the germline V gene. The V end gives up 1 base and the J end 4 bases, leaving 8 bases in the junction not matched to a gene. TCRbeta CDR3 regions were amplified from genomic DNA using the immunoSEQ Assay, a bias-controlled multiplex PCR. Per the source publication's procedure: The number of nucleated cells in each sample was estimated from the amplification of reference gene primers within the assay. To quantify the absolute abundance of each unique TCRbeta CDR3 rearrangement, sequence reads were collapsed and filtered. Productive Simpson clonality was computed per sample as the square root of Simpson's diversity index over productive rearrangements. Sourced from immuneACCESS, this table was stored by TCRdb with only in-frame sequences that have V and J called. A share of the clones is absent; for the studies checked, an unresolved V gene accounts for under half, and the remainder has no known explanation. D and trimming were read from the DNA, whereas the V and J calls and clone size are those reported in that table. Within this sample are 100,000 to 150,000 clones, with over 70% of them counted one time only. Approximately 6.3% of the sample rests with the top ten.

The origin of this receptor is a man aged 80 or over with active or convalescent COVID-19. The chain is made from TRBV9 and TRBJ1-2; 9 bases in the middle match TRBD1. The sequenced sample consisted of peripheral blood. The DNA reads as follows: TGTGCCAGCAGCGTATCCGGGACAGGGTATGTCTATGGCTACACCTTC. Translation gives CASSVSGTGYVYGYTF.